A single T cell receptor beta chain is shown here with its context. Its target is unknown. The sample comes from a study of cytomegalovirus exposure and HLA in healthy donors. CDR1 and CDR2 (germline): SGHKS, YYEKEE (reference sequence). This CDR3 contains 14 residues. The V segment lost 6 bases and the J segment 4 bases; nucleotides outside the gene matches: 9. Study-wide results and caveats: Reported results showed that the classifier diagnosed cytomegalovirus status with high specificity and sensitivity.

Use of 60 Vbeta and 13 Jbeta primers characterized the PCR. This table comes from immunoSEQ multiplex PCR, and its TCRdb copy is limited to in-frame clones, with some not included. In the table there are more than 150,000 clones, over 70% of which are singletons. The chain combines TRBV5-5 with TRBJ1-2; 7 nucleotides agree with TRBD1. The sequenced material came from PBMCs. The receptor was derived from a man aged 50 to 60 in good health and CMV-seropositive. CDR3 in amino acids: CASNQQGPPYGYTF. DNA for the CDR3: TGTGCCAGCAACCAACAGGGGCCCCCCTATGGCTACACCTTC. The entire variable domain, with the rest obtained from reference TRBV5-5 and TRBJ1-2, is as follows: DAGVTQSPTHLIKTRGQQVTLRCSPISGHKSVSWYQQVLGQGPQFIFQYYEKEERGRGNFPDRFSARQFPNYSSELNVNALLLGDSALYLCASNQQGPPYGYTFGSGTRLTVV.